A selection of T cell receptor beta chains follows, all from one sample in a study of CD8 T cells in ankylosing spondylitis. TCRdb analysed the 5' RACE reads with MiXCR anew, one entry per CDR3 protein. The sample lists about 510,000 distinct CDR3 sequences; about 5% were seen once. Sequencing was performed on blood, either unsorted or a sorted T cell fraction (not recorded which). The receptors here all came from a male donor with ankylosing spondylitis. CDR3s include the opening cysteine and the closing phenylalanine or tryptophan. D genes are given only for firm matches. Clone size, where shown, is once, few, many, or a class for clones that have expanded.

CDR3nt: TGTGCCAGCAGTCCAGCTCTTAACTATGGCTACACCTTC
CDR3aa: CASSPALNYGYTF
j_gene: TRBJ1-2
d_gene: -
v_gene: TRBV12-3/TRBV12-4
abundance: many

CDR3nt: TGTGCCAGCAGCGTAGCTGGGAGGAGTAACTATGGCTACACCTTC
CDR3aa: CASSVAGRSNYGYTF
j_gene: TRBJ1-2
d_gene: -
v_gene: TRBV9
abundance: many

CDR3nt: TGCGCCAGCAGCCAGACTAGCCCGTTCGACAATGAGCAGTTCTTC
CDR3aa: CASSQTSPFDNEQFF
j_gene: TRBJ2-1
d_gene: TRBD2
v_gene: TRBV5-1
abundance: few

CDR3nt: TGTGCCAGCAGCCCTAAGACTAGCGGGGGGGCTGGGACCCAGTACTTC
CDR3aa: CASSPKTSGGAGTQYF
j_gene: TRBJ2-5
d_gene: TRBD2
v_gene: TRBV7-2
abundance: many

CDR3nt: TGTGCCAGCACTAAAGAGGGGTTACAAAAGACCCAGTACTTC
CDR3aa: CASTKEGLQKTQYF
j_gene: TRBJ2-5
d_gene: -
v_gene: TRBV11-2
abundance: few

CDR3nt: TGTGCCAGCACTGAAGAGACCCAGTACTTC
CDR3aa: CASTEETQYF
j_gene: TRBJ2-5
d_gene: -
v_gene: TRBV2
abundance: -

CDR3nt: TGCGCCAGCAGCTTGCTTAATTCTGGGGCCAACGTCCTGACTTTC
CDR3aa: CASSLLNSGANVLTF
j_gene: TRBJ2-6
d_gene: -
v_gene: TRBV5-1
abundance: -

CDR3nt: TGTGCCAGCACCCTGGGGACTAGCGGGGGGGCAAAGACCCAGTACTTC
CDR3aa: CASTLGTSGGAKTQYF
j_gene: TRBJ2-5
d_gene: TRBD2
v_gene: TRBV12-3/TRBV12-4
abundance: many

CDR3nt: TGCGCCAGCGGGCTACAGGGGGCCTACAATGAGCAGTTCTTC
CDR3aa: CASGLQGAYNEQFF
j_gene: TRBJ2-1
d_gene: TRBD1
v_gene: TRBV5-1
abundance: many

CDR3nt: TGCAGTGCTAAAGAGAGAGAGCGGGAGAAGGGAAATGAGCAGTTCTTC
CDR3aa: CSAKEREREKGNEQFF
j_gene: TRBJ2-1
d_gene: TRBD2
v_gene: TRBV20-1
abundance: many

CDR3nt: TGTGCCAGCAGCCAAGACAGGGTGGCTGGCTACACCTTC
CDR3aa: CASSQDRVAGYTF
j_gene: TRBJ1-2
d_gene: -
v_gene: TRBV3-1
abundance: -

CDR3nt: TGCGCCAGCAGCCAAGATTGGGGGAGCCGCGAAGCTTTCTTT
CDR3aa: CASSQDWGSREAFF
j_gene: TRBJ1-1
d_gene: -
v_gene: TRBV4-3
abundance: many

CDR3nt: TGTGCCAGCAGCTTAGGGGTCGGCCCGAGCTCCTACAATGAGCAGTTCTTC
CDR3aa: CASSLGVGPSSYNEQFF
j_gene: TRBJ2-1
d_gene: -
v_gene: TRBV7-8
abundance: many

CDR3nt: TGTGCCAGCAGCTTGGCCAGACTAGCGGATCAAGAGACCCAGTACTTC
CDR3aa: CASSLARLADQETQYF
j_gene: TRBJ2-5
d_gene: TRBD2
v_gene: TRBV5-8
abundance: many

CDR3nt: TGTGCCAGCAGTTTTTCGGAGAGATTTTATGGCTACACCTTC
CDR3aa: CASSFSERFYGYTF
j_gene: TRBJ1-2
d_gene: -
v_gene: TRBV28
abundance: many

CDR3nt: TGTGTCAGCAGCTTGAGGGGGGGAGGGTACAATGAGCAGTTCTTC
CDR3aa: CVSSLRGGGYNEQFF
j_gene: TRBJ2-1
d_gene: -
v_gene: TRBV5-5
abundance: -

CDR3nt: TGTGCCAGCACTGGACAGGGGACAGATACGCAGTATTTT
CDR3aa: CASTGQGTDTQYF
j_gene: TRBJ2-3
d_gene: TRBD1
v_gene: TRBV2
abundance: few